This T cell receptor (beta chain) was recorded in a study of CD8 T cells in Susac syndrome. The germline gives CDR1 LGHDT, CDR2 YNNKEL (reference sequence). With 1 base clipped from V and 8 bases from J, the junction kept 3 bases outside the gene matches. This CDR3 contains 14 residues. Random hexamers were used to reverse transcribe an amount of roughly 0.45 to 1 ug RNA. TCRdb recomputed calls from the immunoSEQ multiplex PCR reads with MiXCR, one row per CDR3 protein. There are about 130,000 distinct CDR3 sequences in the sample; around 94% occur only once, and around 0.2% lies in the top ten. The sample was CD8+ T cells from PBMCs. The rearrangement joins TRBV3-1 to TRBJ2-2; 8 bases align to TRBD2. This clonotype was sampled from a human donor with Susac syndrome. CDR3: CASSQGGGLGELFF. The CDR3 region has the DNA TGTGCCAGCAGCCAAGGCGGGGGGTTGGGGGAGCTGTTTTTT.